These T cell receptor beta chains were read from a single sample in a study of CD8 T cells in Susac syndrome. TCRdb reprocessed the immunoSEQ multiplex PCR reads with MiXCR, giving one entry per CDR3 protein. Of 200,000 or so distinct CDR3 sequences detected, 90% to 95% appear once; the ten largest clones hold approximately 0.097%. Input material: CD4+ T cells from PBMCs. The origin of the receptors is a human donor with multiple sclerosis. Each CDR3 is given with its conserved first and last residue. The D gene is left open where the match is weak. Not every row has a clone size; where given, it reads once, few, many or a size class.

j_call d_call v_call clone_size cdr3_nt cdr3_aa
TRBJ2-1 - TRBV10-3 once TGTGCCATATCGTGGGACTCGCCGCACAATGAGCAGTTCTTC CAISWDSPHNEQFF
TRBJ1-5 - TRBV6-2/TRBV6-3 - TGTGCCAGCACCGAACTTAATCAGCCCCAGCATTTT CASTELNQPQHF
TRBJ1-1 - TRBV3-1 - TGTGCCAGCAGCCAAACAGTCATGAACACTGAAGCTTTCTTT CASSQTVMNTEAFF
TRBJ2-3 - TRBV20-1 - TGCAGTGCTGGAACTAATACAGATACGCAGTATTTT CSAGTNTDTQYF
TRBJ2-5 - TRBV18 - TGTGCCAGCTCACCGCGGAGGGAAGAGACCCAGTACTTC CASSPRREETQYF
TRBJ1-2 - TRBV20-1 once TGCAGTGCTTCAATCGGGGCTGTGGGCTACACCTTC CSASIGAVGYTF
TRBJ2-7 TRBD2 TRBV3-1 - TGTGCCAGCAGCCCTCTAGCGGAGCCAGTCTACGAGCAGTACTTC CASSPLAEPVYEQYF
TRBJ2-1 - TRBV7-2 few TGTGCCAGCAGCTTACAGATTAACAATGAGCAGTTCTTC CASSLQINNEQFF
TRBJ2-5 - TRBV30 - TGTGCCTGGAGTTTTGACACCCAAGAGACCCAGTACTTC CAWSFDTQETQYF
TRBJ1-5 - TRBV20-1 - TGCAGTGCTAGGAGGGGGGGTAACCAGCCCCAGCATTTT CSARRGGNQPQHF
TRBJ2-7 - TRBV30 - TGTGCCTGGAGTAGAGGGGGGGCGATATCCTACGAGCAGTACTTC CAWSRGGAISYEQYF
TRBJ1-2 - TRBV29-1 - TGCAGCGCCGAATCCGGCTACACCTTC CSAESGYTF
TRBJ2-5 TRBD1 TRBV23-1 - TGCGCCATCCTCCGGGACAGGGGCTCCGAGACCCAGTACTTC CAILRDRGSETQYF
TRBJ2-5 - TRBV2 once TGTGCCAGCAGGCGGGAACAAGAGACCCAGTACTTC CASRREQETQYF
TRBJ2-2 TRBD1 TRBV4-1 once TGCGCCAGCAGCCTACGGGGGACAGGGGGGAACACCGGGGAGCTGTTTTTT CASSLRGTGGNTGELFF
TRBJ2-3 - TRBV3-1 - TGTGCCAGCAGCCAATTAAGAGATACGCAGTATTTT CASSQLRDTQYF
TRBJ1-2 TRBD1 TRBV19 - TGTGCCAGTAGTCTCGCTCGGGACAGGGACGGCTACACCTTC CASSLARDRDGYTF
TRBJ1-2 - TRBV4-1 - TGCGCCAGCAGCCAAGAGGCGAGAGGGGACTATGGCTACACCTTC CASSQEARGDYGYTF
TRBJ2-1 TRBD1 TRBV9 - TGTGCCAGCAGCGTAGCGGGGACAGGGGGCGTTAATGAGCAGTTCTTC CASSVAGTGGVNEQFF
TRBJ1-1 - TRBV19 few TGTGCCAGTAGTCCACTGGGCACTGAAGCTTTCTTT CASSPLGTEAFF
TRBJ2-1 - TRBV9 - TGTGCCAGCAGCAAAGGAGGGACTGCGCAGTTCTTC CASSKGGTAQFF
TRBJ2-7 - TRBV9 - TGTGCCAGCAGCGTGTCACCTACGATCTACGAGCAGTACTTC CASSVSPTIYEQYF
TRBJ2-6 - TRBV19 - TGTGCCGGCCAGGCCACCCGCTCTGGGGCCAACGTCCTGACTTTC CAGQATRSGANVLTF
TRBJ2-5 - TRBV6-1 - TGTGCCAGCAGTGTCTACGCCGAAGAGACCCAGTACTTC CASSVYAEETQYF
TRBJ2-2 - TRBV4-2 - TGTGCCAGCAGCCAGCAGAGGGGTTCCGGGGAGCTGTTTTTT CASSQQRGSGELFF
TRBJ2-2 - TRBV7-3 - TGTGCCAGCAGCCCCGGTGGGGGGCGAGGCGGGGAGCTGTTTTTT CASSPGGGRGGELFF
TRBJ2-1 TRBD2 TRBV20-1 - TGCAGTGCTAGAGCTAGCGGGGGGGGTGAGCAGTTCTTC CSARASGGGEQFF
TRBJ2-3 - TRBV20-1 - TGCAGTGCGAGGACACCCAGCACAGATACGCAGTATTTT CSARTPSTDTQYF
TRBJ2-5 TRBD1 TRBV29-1 - TGCAGCGCCTCTGGGACAGGAGAGACCCAGTACTTC CSASGTGETQYF
TRBJ2-5 TRBD1 TRBV30 - TGTGCCTGGAGACCCAGGACAGGGTACGGAGAGACCCAGTACTTC CAWRPRTGYGETQYF
TRBJ2-5 TRBD2 TRBV20-1 - TGCAGTGCTACCAATCCCACGACTAGCGGGTCACAAGAGACCCAGTACTTC CSATNPTTSGSQETQYF
TRBJ1-2 - TRBV29-1 - TGCAGCGTTGAATTTGGATACTATGGCTACACCTTC CSVEFGYYGYTF
TRBJ2-1 TRBD1 TRBV3-1 - TGTGCCAGCAGCCAAACAGGGGGCTCCTACAATGAGCAGTTCTTC CASSQTGGSYNEQFF
TRBJ1-4 - TRBV2 - TGTGCCAGCAGGTTGACGGTAGGAAGGGAAAAACTGTTTTTT CASRLTVGREKLFF
TRBJ1-5 - TRBV4-1 - TGCGCCAGCAGCCTCACGGGGTGGAATCAGCCCCAGCATTTT CASSLTGWNQPQHF
TRBJ1-2 - TRBV6-5 - TGTGCCAGCAGTTACTGGCAGGGGTATGGCTACACCTTC CASSYWQGYGYTF
TRBJ2-1 TRBD2 TRBV7-2 - TGTGCCAGCAGTTCGCCCCCGGGACTAGCGAGCAATGAGCAGTTCTTC CASSSPPGLASNEQFF
TRBJ2-1 TRBD2 TRBV12-3/TRBV12-4 - TGTGCCAGCAGAAATAGCGGGGGGGCAAATGAGCAGTTCTTC CASRNSGGANEQFF
TRBJ2-1 - TRBV20-1 - TGCAGTGCTAGAGGGACGGAGCCCACGGGTGAGCAGTTCTTC CSARGTEPTGEQFF
TRBJ2-7 - TRBV12-3/TRBV12-4 - TGTGCCAGCAGTCAAACAGGGATCCCCCACGAGCAGTACTTC CASSQTGIPHEQYF
TRBJ2-5 - TRBV3-1 - TGTGCCAGCAGCCAAGATATGGGCAGGACGGAGACCCAGTACTTC CASSQDMGRTETQYF
TRBJ1-5 - TRBV7-2 - TGTGCCAGCAGCTTAGTACAGGGAATGAACCAGCCCCAGCATTTT CASSLVQGMNQPQHF
TRBJ1-6 - TRBV12-5 - TGTGCTAGTGGTTTGGTGATCCGCCGGCAATCACCCCTCCACTTT CASGLVIRRQSPLHF
TRBJ2-6 - TRBV7-9 - TGTGCCAGCAGCATCTGGCGTGTCCTTGAGCCGGGGGCCAACGTCCTGACTTTC CASSIWRVLEPGANVLTF
TRBJ1-1 - TRBV20-1 - TGCAGTGCTAGAGTTGGGGGAATGAACACTGAAGCTTTCTTT CSARVGGMNTEAFF
TRBJ2-5 TRBD2 TRBV9 - TGTGCCAGCAGCGCGCCGGGACTAGCGAATCGAGAGACCCAGTACTTC CASSAPGLANRETQYF